This TCR beta chain was recorded in a study of blood T cell repertoires in COVID-19. Study details: Material from acute and convalescent COVID-19 was sourced from the United States, Italy and Spain. In each case, the material was cDNA or gDNA derived from T cells, B-cell-depleted T cells, or PBMCs.

The germline V gene encodes CDR1 SGHRS and CDR2 YFSETQ. The CDR3 extends over 16 amino acids. Trimming stripped 0 bases from V and 7 bases from J, with 17 bases between. This clone was counted a few times. Under the authors' procedure: For nucleated cells, counts were estimated from reference gene primer amplification. The assay was immunoSEQ multiplex PCR, and TCRdb's table has in-frame clones only and misses some. V, J and clone size are taken as reported in that table, and D and trimming were inferred from the DNA itself. This sample has more than 300,000 clones, with approximately 89% found just once.

The sample comprised peripheral blood. The chain has TRBV5-1 and TRBJ1-5; perhaps TRBD1 as D (6 bases). This TCR derives from a woman aged 18-29 years who had recovered from COVID-19. The CDR3 DNA sequence: TGCGCCAGCAGCTTGGAGCCCCGGGACACCTTCCAGCCCCAGCATTTT. It translates to CASSLEPRDTFQPQHF.